The TCR beta chain under discussion was sequenced for a study of Graves' ophthalmopathy and Graves' hyperthyroidism. Whole-study results and caveats: Ophthalmopathy was separated from stable hyperthyroidism by a 13-signature model with approximately 90% sensitivity and 75% to 83% specificity. Also, most clonotypes expanded in the thyroid above 0.001 frequency appeared in blood.

Germline loops: CDR1 DFQATT, CDR2 SNEGSKA (reference sequence). The CDR3 is 12 residues long. Trimming shortened V by 6 bases and J by 8 bases, and 16 bases separated the two germline ends. A word on this clonotype: No antigen is known for it.

Amplification targeted the TCR beta CDR3 regions, with RNA transcripts as the source material. HTBI primers were employed in first-round RT-PCR, then a second-round multiplex PCR followed. Each CDR3 protein gets one entry after TCRdb re-called the multiplex PCR reads with MiXCR. The sample has some 170,000 distinct CDR3 sequences; 35% to 50% are singletons. The V call is TRBV20-1, the J call TRBJ1-2; no clear D gene. This TCR was recovered from a young man with Graves' ophthalmopathy. Sequenced sample: peripheral blood. The CDR3 loop is CSATASQAGYTF. The CDR3 coding sequence is TGCAGTGCCACGGCTTCCCAGGCGGGCTACACCTTC.